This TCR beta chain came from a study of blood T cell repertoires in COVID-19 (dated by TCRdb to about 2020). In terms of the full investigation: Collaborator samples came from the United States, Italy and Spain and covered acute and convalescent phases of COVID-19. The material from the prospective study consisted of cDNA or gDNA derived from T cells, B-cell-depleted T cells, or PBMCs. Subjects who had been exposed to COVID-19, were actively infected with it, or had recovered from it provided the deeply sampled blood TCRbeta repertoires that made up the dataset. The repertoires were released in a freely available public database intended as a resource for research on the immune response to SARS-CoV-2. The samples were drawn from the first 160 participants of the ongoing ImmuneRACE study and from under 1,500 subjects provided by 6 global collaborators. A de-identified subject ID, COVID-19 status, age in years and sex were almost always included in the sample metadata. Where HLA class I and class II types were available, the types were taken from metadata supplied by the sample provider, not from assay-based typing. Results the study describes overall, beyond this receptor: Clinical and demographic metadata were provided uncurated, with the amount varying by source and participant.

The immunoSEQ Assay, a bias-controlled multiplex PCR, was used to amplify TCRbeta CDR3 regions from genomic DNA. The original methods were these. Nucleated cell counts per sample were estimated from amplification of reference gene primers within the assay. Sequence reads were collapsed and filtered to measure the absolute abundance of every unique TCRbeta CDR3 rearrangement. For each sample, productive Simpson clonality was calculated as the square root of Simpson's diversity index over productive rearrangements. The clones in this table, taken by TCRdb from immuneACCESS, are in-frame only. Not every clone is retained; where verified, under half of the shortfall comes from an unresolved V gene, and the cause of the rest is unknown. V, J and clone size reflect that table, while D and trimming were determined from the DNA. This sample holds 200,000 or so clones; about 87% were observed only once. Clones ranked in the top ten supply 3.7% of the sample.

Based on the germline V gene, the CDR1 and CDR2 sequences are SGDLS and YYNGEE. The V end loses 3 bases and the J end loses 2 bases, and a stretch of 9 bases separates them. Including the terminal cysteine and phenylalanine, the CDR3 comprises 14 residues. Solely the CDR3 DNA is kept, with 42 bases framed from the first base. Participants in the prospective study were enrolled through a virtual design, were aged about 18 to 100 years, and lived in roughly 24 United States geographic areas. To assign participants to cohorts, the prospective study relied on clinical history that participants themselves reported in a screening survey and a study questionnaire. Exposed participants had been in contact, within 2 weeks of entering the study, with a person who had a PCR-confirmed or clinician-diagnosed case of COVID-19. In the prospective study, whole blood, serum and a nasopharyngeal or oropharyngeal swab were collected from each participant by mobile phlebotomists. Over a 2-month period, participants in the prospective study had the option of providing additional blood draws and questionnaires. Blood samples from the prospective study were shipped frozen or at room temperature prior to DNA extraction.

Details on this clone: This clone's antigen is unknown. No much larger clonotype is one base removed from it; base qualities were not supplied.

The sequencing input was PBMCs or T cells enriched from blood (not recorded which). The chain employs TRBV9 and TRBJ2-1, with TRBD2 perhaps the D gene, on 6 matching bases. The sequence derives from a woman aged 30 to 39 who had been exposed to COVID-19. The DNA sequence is TGTGCCAGCAGCGGCGGGACTGCCTACAATGAGCAGTTCTTC. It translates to CASSGGTAYNEQFF. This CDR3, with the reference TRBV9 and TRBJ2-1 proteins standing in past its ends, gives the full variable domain DSGVTQTPKHLITATGQRVTLRCSPRSGDLSVYWYQQSLDQGLQFLIQYYNGEERAKGNILERFSAQQFPDLHSELNLSSLELGDSALYFCASSGGTAYNEQFFGPGTRLTVL.